The rows below give T cell receptor beta chains drawn from one sample of a study of Ad26.COV2.S vaccination and SARS-CoV-2 variants. Sequencing used immunoSEQ multiplex PCR; TCRdb keeps in-frame clones, though not all of them. The top ten hold about 10% of the sample, which has more than 300,000 clones, around 88% seen once. The source was peripheral blood, collected in a trial of Ad26.COV2.S vaccine versus placebo. The receptors stem from a person between 18 and 65 years old who received the Ad26.COV2.S COVID-19 vaccine or a placebo. The CDR3 runs from the conserved cysteine through the conserved F or W. A D gene is named only where the DNA matches it firmly. Rows give clone size only sometimes, using once, few, many, or a class for an expanded clone.

J	length	V	D	size	DNA	CDR3
TRBJ1-2	13	TRBV5-1	-	-	TGCGCCAGCAGCCCCGGGGGAGACTATGGCTACACCTTC	CASSPGGDYGYTF
TRBJ1-5	16	TRBV28	-	once	TGTGCCAGCAGTCCCCACCCCTTTCCTAGCAATCAGCCCCAGCATTTT	CASSPHPFPSNQPQHF
TRBJ2-1	16	TRBV4-3	TRBD2	-	TGCGCCAGCAGCCAGGGACTAGCGGGAGCTTACAATGAGCAGTTCTTC	CASSQGLAGAYNEQFF
TRBJ2-3	15	TRBV4-1	TRBD2	few	TGCGCCAGCAGCCACCTAGCGGGAGCTCCCTTGGGGCAGTATTTT	CASSHLAGAPLGQYF
TRBJ1-6	15	TRBV28	TRBD1	-	TGTGCCAGCAGCCCTGGGACAGGTGGTTTGTCACCCCTCCACTTT	CASSPGTGGLSPLHF
TRBJ1-5	15	TRBV24-1	TRBD1	-	TGTGCCACCAGTAAGACAGGGGGCGTTAATCAGCCCCAGCATTTT	CATSKTGGVNQPQHF
TRBJ1-3	15	TRBV5-4	-	-	TGTGCCAGCAGCTTGGGGCAGCGAGTCGGGGACACCATATATTTT	CASSLGQRVGDTIYF
TRBJ2-1	15	TRBV7-9	TRBD2	-	TGTGCCAGCAGCCCAATCAGCGGGAGATGGAATGAGCAGTTCTTC	CASSPISGRWNEQFF
TRBJ2-7	15	TRBV4-3	-	-	TGCGCCAGCAGCCAAGATCGGGAATCCTCCTACGAGCAGTACTTC	CASSQDRESSYEQYF
TRBJ2-7	18	TRBV7-9	TRBD2	-	TGTGCCAGCAGCGCAAACAACTTAGCGGGAGGGCCCGCCCGAGAGCAGTACTTC	CASSANNLAGGPAREQYF
TRBJ1-2	15	TRBV7-2	TRBD1	-	TGTGCCAGCAGTATTGCCGGGACAGATGGATATGGCTACACCTTC	CASSIAGTDGYGYTF